These 29 T cell receptor beta chains were sequenced from one sample in a study of T cells in Graves' hyperthyroidism and ophthalmopathy. Using RNA transcripts as the source, TCR beta CDR3 regions were amplified. An initial round of RT-PCR targeting the TCR CDR3 relied on the HTBI primer set. MiXCR, applied by TCRdb to the multiplex PCR reads, yields one record per CDR3 protein. The repertoire holds over 500,000 distinct CDR3 sequences, with about 16% as singletons. The sample was blood. The receptor source for this set is a woman in her twenties or thirties with Graves' ophthalmopathy.

This clonotype was detected only a few times. V usage is TRBV18 and J usage is TRBJ2-7; 9 bases are shared with TRBD2. CDR1 is KGHSH, CDR2 LQKENI, per germline. The CDR3 covers 16 residues. V lost 2 bases, J lost 4 bases, and 9 bases stayed unmatched. CDR3 coding DNA: TGTGCCAGCTCACCAAGGCCTAGCGGGAAGGAATACGAGCAGTACTTC. Protein: CASSPRPSGKEYEQYF. The entire variable domain, with the rest obtained from reference TRBV18 and TRBJ2-7, is as follows: NAGVMQNPRHLVRRRGQEARLRCSPMKGHSHVYWYRQLPEEGLKFMVYLQKENIIDESGMPKERFSAEFPKEGPSILRIQQVVRGDSAAYFCASSPRPSGKEYEQYFGPGTRLTVT.

This clonotype was counted between two and nine times. CDR3: CASSLARTGVMGQETQYF. CDR3 coding DNA: TGCGCCAGCAGCTTGGCACGGACAGGGGTGATGGGGCAAGAGACCCAGTACTTC. The rearrangement links TRBV5-1 to TRBJ2-5; 9 bases are shared with TRBD1. Germline trimming cut 0 bases from V and 2 bases from J; bases unmatched to any gene: 11. The CDR3 covers 18 residues. Germline lookup yields CDR1 SGHRS and CDR2 YFSETQ.

This clonotype was seen more than once but under ten times. The chain links TRBV15 to TRBJ2-7, with D tentatively TRBD1 (5 bases). Germline lookup yields CDR1 LNHNV and CDR2 YYDKDF (reference sequence). This CDR3 contains 14 residues. V was trimmed by 4 bases and J by 3 bases, leaving 13 bases between them. CDR3 nucleotide sequence: TGTGCCACCAGCACCCAGGGTGGAGACTACGAGCAGTACTTC. Translated, it gives CATSTQGGDYEQYF.

This clonotype appeared many times. This chain links TRBV7-2 with TRBJ2-1; D might be TRBD1 (6 bases). Trimming cost V 5 bases and J 0 bases, with 11 bases left between them. Germline V gene data show CDR1 as SGHTA and CDR2 as FQGNSA. The CDR3 sequence is 15 residues long. The DNA of the CDR3 is TGTGCCAGCAGCCCCCGGGACAACTCCTACAATGAGCAGTTCTTC. This codes for CASSPRDNSYNEQFF.

This clonotype was recorded many times. The rearrangement links TRBV28 to TRBJ1-1; no firm D call. The V gene's germline CDR1 is MDHEN and CDR2 SYDVKM. Trimming took 3 bases from V and 0 from J, leaving 8 bases between them. The CDR3 covers 14 residues. The CDR3 nucleotides read TGTGCCAGCAGTTTGCCAGGAATGAACACTGAAGCTTTCTTT. Translation gives CASSLPGMNTEAFF.

In this sample, this clonotype turned up a few times. As DNA, the CDR3 is TGTGCCAGCAGCGTAGGATGGACAGAGACCCAGTACTTC. This encodes CASSVGWTETQYF. The chain recombines TRBV9 with TRBJ2-5; no reliable D call. V was clipped by 0 bases and J by 4 bases, with 7 bases between them. This CDR3 spans 13 amino acids. Germline loops: CDR1 SGDLS, CDR2 YYNGEE.

This clonotype was detected ten times or more. The chain combines TRBV28 with TRBJ2-7, with 12 bases that match TRBD1. Trimming at V came to 2 bases and at J to 4 bases, leaving 6 bases not matched to a gene. The CDR3 sequence is 16 residues long. CDR1 and CDR2 (germline): MDHEN, SYDVKM. The CDR3 loop reads CASSLMGTGGVYEQYF. The DNA of the CDR3 is TGTGCCAGCAGTTTAATGGGGACAGGGGGCGTTTACGAGCAGTACTTC. Using reference TRBV28 and TRBJ2-7 for the parts outside the CDR3, the full variable domain is DVKVTQSSRYLVKRTGEKVFLECVQDMDHENMFWYRQDPGLGLRLIYFSYDVKMKEKGDIPEGYSVSREKKERFSLILESASTNQTSMYLCASSLMGTGGVYEQYFGPGTRLTVT.

The CDR3 spells CASSSHAWSGMRNTGELFF. CDR3 in DNA: TGTGCCAGCAGCTCCCATGCCTGGTCGGGAATGAGAAACACCGGGGAGCTGTTTTTT. The genes are TRBV7-2 and TRBJ2-2; TRBD2 is a possible D gene (5 bases). The CDR3 length is 19 residues. The germline CDR1 and CDR2 sequences are SGHTA and FQGNSA. V lost 4 bases, J lost 2 bases, and 23 bases lay in between.

The table lists this clonotype with a few counts. J is TRBJ2-2 and V is TRBV6-4; the match to TRBD1 covers 9 bases. The CDR3 length is 15 residues. V dropped 5 bases and J dropped 6; count of bases not matched to a gene: 7. The germline V gene has CDR1 MRHNA and CDR2 SNTAGT. The CDR3 is CASSNKQGAAGELFF. CDR3 sequence (DNA): TGTGCCAGCAGTAACAAACAGGGGGCGGCCGGGGAGCTGTTTTTT.

Ten or more counts support this clonotype. The chain joins TRBV12-3 or TRBV12-4 to TRBJ1-2, with 10 nucleotides matching TRBD1. This CDR3 is built from 13 residues. J gave up 6 bases and V 5 bases, and 3 bases lay outside the gene matches. CDR3 region: CASSGDRGHGYTF. The CDR3 nucleotides are TGTGCCAGCAGTGGGGACAGGGGACATGGCTACACCTTC.

This clonotype was counted only a few times. The V call is TRBV27, the J call TRBJ1-1; D unresolved. The CDR3 covers 12 residues. Trimming took off 8 bases at V and 4 bases at J, with 11 bases between the two ends. Germline V gene data show CDR1 as MNHEY and CDR2 as SMNVEV (reference sequence). The chain's CDR3 is CASRTAGTEAFF. The CDR3 DNA sequence: TGTGCCAGCCGGACGGCTGGCACTGAAGCTTTCTTT.

V usage is TRBV9 and J usage is TRBJ2-7, with 13 bases that match TRBD2. The ends lost 3 bases at V and 2 bases at J; junction bases unmatched: 5. This CDR3 has 16 residues. Germline V gene lookup returns CDR1 SGDLS and CDR2 YYNGEE. In DNA, the CDR3 is TGTGCCAGCAGCGGAGAGGGACTAGCGGGAACCTACGAGCAGTACTTC. As protein: CASSGEGLAGTYEQYF.

This clonotype turned up a few times. The chain couples TRBV5-6 to TRBJ2-7, with 7 positions matching TRBD1. The germline CDR1 and CDR2 sequences are SGHDT and YYEEEE. The CDR3 runs to 16 residues. V shed 3 bases, J shed 3 bases, and the junction held 12 bases outside the gene matches. Here the CDR3 reads CASSSTELGGSYEQYF. The DNA for the CDR3 is TGTGCCAGCAGCTCCACCGAACTAGGGGGCAGCTACGAGCAGTACTTC.

This clonotype was seen many times. V usage is TRBV20-1 and J usage is TRBJ2-7; D is ambiguous. V was cut by 3 bases and J by 6 bases, with 12 bases left in between. Germline CDR1 DFQATT, CDR2 SNEGSKA (reference sequence). There are 12 residues in the CDR3. The chain's CDR3 is CSARFWRGEQYF. The CDR3 nucleotides read TGCAGTGCTAGGTTCTGGCGTGGCGAGCAGTACTTC.

In the case of this clonotype: A much more abundant neighbour one base away suggests this may be a read error. CDR3 in DNA: TGTGCCTGGAGTGTAGACAGTTACCAAGAGACCCAGTACTTC. It translates to CAWSVDSYQETQYF. The genes are TRBV30 and TRBJ2-5, with a tentative D call TRBD1 (5 bases). The CDR3 covers 14 residues. V shed 0 bases and J shed 0 bases, with 8 bases lying between them. Germline CDR1 reads GTSNPN; CDR2 reads SVGIG (reference sequence).

This chain joins TRBV7-9 and TRBJ1-2; possibly TRBD1 for D (6 bases). V lost 1 base, J lost 2 bases, and 17 bases lay in between. The germline V gene encodes CDR1 SEHNR and CDR2 FQNEAQ (reference sequence). The CDR3 totals 17 residues. The CDR3 sequence: CASSLDFSGGGNYGYTF. Written as DNA, the CDR3 is TGTGCCAGCAGCTTAGATTTTTCGGGAGGGGGGAACTATGGCTACACCTTC.

The chain couples TRBV28 to TRBJ1-2; D gene uncertain. The germline gives CDR1 MDHEN, CDR2 SYDVKM. Trimming removed 5 bases at V and 5 bases at J, with 12 bases between. This CDR3 contains 13 residues. CDR3 coding DNA: TGTGCCAGCAGTGTGGGAGGGAAGTATGGCTACACCTTC. Amino acids: CASSVGGKYGYTF.

The chain is built from TRBV19 and TRBJ2-7, with 9 bases fitting TRBD2. The CDR3 consists of 16 residues. V was clipped by 0 bases and J by 2 bases; unmatched bases: 5. The germline CDR1 and CDR2 sequences are LNHDA and SQIVND (reference sequence). The CDR3 sequence is CASSIDGGRAAYEQYF. The CDR3 coding sequence is TGTGCCAGTAGTATAGACGGCGGGAGGGCCGCCTACGAGCAGTACTTC.

The table lists this clonotype with a few counts. The chain has TRBV7-2 and TRBJ2-3; 13 bases map to TRBD2. Germline CDR1 reads SGHTA; CDR2 reads FQGNSA. CDR3 size: 17 residues. Trimming cost V 5 bases and J 4 bases; bases outside gene matches: 9. The CDR3: CASSPGLAGVLADTQYF. The CDR3 DNA reads TGTGCCAGCAGCCCCGGACTAGCGGGAGTACTTGCAGATACGCAGTATTTT.

This clonotype was recorded at least ten times. V is TRBV20-1 and J is TRBJ2-7; D is unresolved. Per the germline V gene, CDR1 is DFQATT and CDR2 is SNEGSKA (reference sequence). V lost 6 bases and J 2 bases, leaving 14 bases between the germline ends. This CDR3 region has 13 residues. The CDR3 DNA reads as TGCAGTGCCACTCGGAGTGACGCCTACGAGCAGTACTTC. Translation: CSATRSDAYEQYF.

This clonotype was observed many times. J is TRBJ2-7 and V is TRBV4-1, with D unclear. This CDR3 has 15 amino acids. Trimming pared 9 bases from V and 5 bases from J, leaving 23 bases between. Germline CDR1 is MGHRA and CDR2 is YSYEKL. CDR3 nucleotide sequence: TGCGCCAGTCAAGCCTTCCAGGATCCCTTGAACGAGCAGTACTTC. It encodes CASQAFQDPLNEQYF.

This clonotype was seen at least ten times. The chain joins TRBV7-9 to TRBJ2-5; D possibly corresponds to TRBD2 (5 bases). Looked up from germline, CDR1 is SEHNR and CDR2 is FQNEAQ (reference sequence). The CDR3 sequence is 15 residues long. With 2 bases removed from V and 5 bases from J, the gap between germline ends came to 15 bases. CDR3 DNA sequence: TGTGCCAGCAGCTTAAGCGGTGGACCGAGGGAGACCCAGTACTTC. Amino acid sequence: CASSLSGGPRETQYF. Using reference TRBV7-9 and TRBJ2-5 for the parts outside the CDR3, the full variable domain is DTGVSQNPRHKITKRGQNVTFRCDPISEHNRLYWYRQTLGQGPEFLTYFQNEAQLEKSRLLSDRFSAERPKGSFSTLEIQRTEQGDSAMYLCASSLSGGPRETQYFGPGTRLLVL.

The V gene is TRBV12-5, the J gene TRBJ2-5, with D possibly called TRBD1 or TRBD2 (5 bases each). There are 14 residues in the CDR3. The V end was cut by 4 bases, the J end by 0 bases, with 9 bases between. CDR1 and CDR2 (germline): LGHNT, FRNRAP. The CDR3 region is CASGSPGHQETQYF. The CDR3, as DNA: TGTGCTAGTGGTTCACCGGGACACCAAGAGACCCAGTACTTC.

This clonotype was recorded a few times. The chain recombines TRBV6-2 or TRBV6-3 with TRBJ2-1; TRBD2 might be the D (6 bases). The CDR3 runs to 15 residues. With 2 bases removed from V and 6 bases from J, the gap between germline ends came to 14 bases. Germline V gene lookup returns CDR1 MNHEY and CDR2 SVGEGT. The CDR3 DNA sequence: TGTGCCAGCAGTTACGATACGGGAGATGGCAATGAGCAGTTCTTC. This gives the protein CASSYDTGDGNEQFF.

This clonotype showed up many times. CDR3 DNA sequence: TGTGCCAGCTCACCCGAGGGTAGGACCTACGAGCAGTACTTC. Translating gives CASSPEGRTYEQYF. The chain combines TRBV18 with TRBJ2-7; TRBD2 might be the D (5 bases). Germline V gene sequence: CDR1 KGHSH, CDR2 LQKENI. Trimming pared 3 bases from V and 2 bases from J, leaving 11 bases between. There are 14 residues in the CDR3.

This clonotype was detected only a few times. V is TRBV6-2 or TRBV6-3 and J is TRBJ2-2; D is ambiguous. The V gene lost 1 base and the J gene lost 2 bases, with 2 bases spanning the gap. Germline V gene lookup returns CDR1 MNHEY and CDR2 SVGEGT. This CDR3 has 13 amino acids. CDR3 in DNA: TGTGCCAGCAGTTACTTCAACACCGGGGAGCTGTTTTTT. Translated, it gives CASSYFNTGELFF.

This clonotype was seen ten or more times. V is TRBV18 and J is TRBJ1-1; D not certain. The V end was cut by 2 bases, the J end by 1 base, with 2 bases between. Looked up from germline, CDR1 is KGHSH and CDR2 is LQKENI. The CDR3 totals 12 residues. The CDR3, as DNA: TGTGCCAGCTCACCAGCGAACACTGAAGCTTTCTTT. Its protein product is CASSPANTEAFF.

This clonotype was recorded many times. CDR3 loop: CASSLENSSYEQYF. The CDR3 nucleotides read TGTGCCAGCAGCTTAGAAAACAGTTCCTACGAGCAGTACTTC. The chain employs TRBV7-2 and TRBJ2-7; D is unclear. Germline CDR1 and CDR2: SGHTA and FQGNSA. The CDR3 contains 14 residues. The V gene lost 1 base and the J gene lost 1 base, with 8 bases spanning the gap.

V gene TRBV2 combines with J gene TRBJ2-7; D unclear. This CDR3 spans 11 amino acids. Trimming shortened V by 4 bases and J by 5 bases, and 6 bases separated the two germline ends. Germline CDR1 SNHLY, CDR2 FYNNEI. CDR3 sequence: CASSVIDEQYF. In DNA, the CDR3 is TGTGCCAGCAGTGTTATCGACGAGCAGTACTTC.